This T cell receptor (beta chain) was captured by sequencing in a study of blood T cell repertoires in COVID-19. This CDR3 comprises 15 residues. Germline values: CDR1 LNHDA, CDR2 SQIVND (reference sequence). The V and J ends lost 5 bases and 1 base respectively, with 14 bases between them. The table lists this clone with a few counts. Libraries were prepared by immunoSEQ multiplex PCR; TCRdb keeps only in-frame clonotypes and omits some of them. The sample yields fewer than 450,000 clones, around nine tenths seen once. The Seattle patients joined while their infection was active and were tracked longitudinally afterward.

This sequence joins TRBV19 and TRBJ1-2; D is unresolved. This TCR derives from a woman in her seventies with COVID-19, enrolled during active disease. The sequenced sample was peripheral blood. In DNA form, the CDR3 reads TGTGCCAGTAGTTTCCTCCCGGGAGATAACTATGGCTACACCTTC. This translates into CASSFLPGDNYGYTF.